Listed below are T cell receptor beta chains from one sample, sequenced in a study of OX40 agonist ivuxolimab in advanced cancers. Some clones are missing from TCRdb's copy, which holds only in-frame ones; the method was immunoSEQ multiplex PCR. There are roughly 57,000 clones in the sample; 75% to 85% occur only once, and less than 2.5% lies in the top ten. The specimen was CD4+ or CD8+ T cells sorted from blood, collected in a trial of the OX40 agonist ivuxolimab. Source of these receptors: an adult with an advanced solid tumor such as melanoma, head and neck, liver or kidney cancer. Each CDR3 is given with its conserved first and last residue. The order of the fields is clone size, D gene, V gene, J gene, CDR3 DNA, CDR3 protein. The D gene is left open where the match is weak. A clone size is listed for some rows: how often the clone was seen (once, few, many), or a class if it is expanded.

size: few; D: NA; V: TRBV7-9; J: TRBJ1-2; DNA: TGTGCCAGCAGCTTGGACGGAACTAACTATGGCTACACCTTC; CDR3: CASSLDGTNYGYTF
size: few; D: NA; V: TRBV6-5; J: TRBJ1-2; DNA: TGTGCCAGCAGTTTCGACTCTGACTATGGCTACACCTTC; CDR3: CASSFDSDYGYTF
size: NA; D: NA; V: TRBV11-2; J: TRBJ1-1; DNA: TGTGCCAGCAGCTCTTCGACAGGTCCGACTGAAGCTTTCTTT; CDR3: CASSSSTGPTEAFF
size: NA; D: NA; V: TRBV5-8; J: TRBJ1-2; DNA: TGTGCCAGCAGAATAAATCGAGGCTACACCTTC; CDR3: CASRINRGYTF
size: NA; D: NA; V: TRBV6-5; J: TRBJ2-1; DNA: TGTGCCAGCAGTTACCTCAGGATGGGAAATGAGCAGTTCTTC; CDR3: CASSYLRMGNEQFF
size: NA; D: TRBD1; V: TRBV11-3; J: TRBJ1-1; DNA: TGTGCCAGCAGCACCGACAGGGTAACTGAAGCTTTCTTT; CDR3: CASSTDRVTEAFF
size: NA; D: NA; V: TRBV7-3; J: TRBJ1-1; DNA: TGTGCCAGCAGCGAGGACAGTAAGACTGAAGCTTTCTTT; CDR3: CASSEDSKTEAFF
size: NA; D: NA; V: TRBV28; J: TRBJ1-3; DNA: TGTGCCACCCAAAGCGGGGGAAACACCATATATTTT; CDR3: CATQSGGNTIYF
size: few; D: NA; V: TRBV5-6; J: TRBJ1-5; DNA: TGTGCCAGCAGCCTCTCCGGTTTTTGGCAGCCCCAGCATTTT; CDR3: CASSLSGFWQPQHF
size: once; D: NA; V: TRBV21-1; J: TRBJ2-1; DNA: TGTGCCAGCAGCAAAGACGCGAGGGTTGTGGGCAATGAGCAGTTCTTC; CDR3: CASSKDARVVGNEQFF
size: NA; D: NA; V: TRBV11-2; J: TRBJ2-7; DNA: TGTGCCAGCAGCCGGAACAGGAACTCCTACGAGCAGTACTTC; CDR3: CASSRNRNSYEQYF
size: few; D: NA; V: TRBV6-1; J: TRBJ1-1; DNA: TGTGCCAGCAGTCGGGTGGGGGCCTTTACTGAAGCTTTCTTT; CDR3: CASSRVGAFTEAFF
size: NA; D: TRBD1; V: TRBV19; J: TRBJ1-1; DNA: TGTGCCAGCGAAAGGACAGGGGGTTTCGAGGCCACTGAAGCTTTCTTT; CDR3: CASERTGGFEATEAFF
size: NA; D: NA; V: TRBV7-2; J: TRBJ2-5; DNA: TGTGCCAGCAGCTTAGGGAATTGGGAGACCCAGTACTTC; CDR3: CASSLGNWETQYF
size: NA; D: NA; V: TRBV28; J: TRBJ1-1; DNA: TGTGCCAGCAGTTTCCTGGGGGGAATAAGAGAAGCTTTCTTT; CDR3: CASSFLGGIREAFF
size: NA; D: TRBD1; V: TRBV14; J: TRBJ1-4; DNA: TGTGCCAGCAGCCAAGTGTCGGGACAGGGGAATGAAAAACTGTTTTTT; CDR3: CASSQVSGQGNEKLFF
size: once; D: NA; V: TRBV7-2; J: TRBJ1-3; DNA: TGTGCCAGCAGCTTAGTTTGGCAGGCAAGAAACACCATATATTTT; CDR3: CASSLVWQARNTIYF
size: large; D: NA; V: TRBV9; J: TRBJ1-1; DNA: TGTGCCAGCAGCGTAGTTGGGGGGGCGGGCACTGAAGCTTTCTTT; CDR3: CASSVVGGAGTEAFF
size: NA; D: NA; V: TRBV30; J: TRBJ1-5; DNA: TGTGCCTGGAGCGATACCGGGATAGGGACTCAGCCCCAGCATTTT; CDR3: CAWSDTGIGTQPQHF
size: NA; D: NA; V: TRBV28; J: TRBJ2-6; DNA: TGTGCCAGCAGTTTACGGGATGCTGGGGCCAACGTCCTGACTTTC; CDR3: CASSLRDAGANVLTF
size: once; D: NA; V: TRBV11-2; J: TRBJ1-1; DNA: TGTGCCAGCAGCTTAGGGGGCACGGACACTGAAGCTTTCTTT; CDR3: CASSLGGTDTEAFF